Presented here are 18 T cell receptor beta chains from one specimen sequenced in a study of blood T cell repertoires in COVID-19. Libraries were prepared by immunoSEQ multiplex PCR; TCRdb keeps only in-frame clonotypes and omits some of them. The table has around 15,000 clones, approximately 88% seen once. The sequenced sample consisted of peripheral blood. Receptors were obtained from a woman in her 70s in a cohort sampled during active or convalescent COVID-19.

The gene calls are TRBV5-8 and TRBJ2-4; no reliable D call. The germline gives CDR1 SGHTS, CDR2 YDEGEE. This CDR3 has 14 residues. Trimming removed 0 bases at V and 0 bases at J, with 4 bases between. CDR3 DNA: TGTGCCAGCAGCTTGGGACTAGCCAAAAACATTCAGTACTTC. It translates to CASSLGLAKNIQYF.

The chain uses TRBV7-9 and TRBJ1-1; 7 bases are shared with TRBD1. CDR1 SEHNR and CDR2 FQNEAQ come from the germline V gene (reference sequence). This CDR3 contains 15 residues. V trimming: 5 bases; J trimming: 4 bases; junction bases outside the gene matches: 10. The CDR3 sequence: CASSNRQGTVTEAFF. The CDR3 DNA sequence: TGTGCCAGCAGCAATAGACAGGGAACGGTCACTGAAGCTTTCTTT. The complete variable domain, with remaining parts taken from reference TRBV7-9 and TRBJ1-1, reads DTGVSQNPRHKITKRGQNVTFRCDPISEHNRLYWYRQTLGQGPEFLTYFQNEAQLEKSRLLSDRFSAERPKGSFSTLEIQRTEQGDSAMYLCASSNRQGTVTEAFFGQGTRLTVV.

J is TRBJ1-6 and V is TRBV28; 9 bases match TRBD1. CDR3 length: 15 amino acids. In germline, CDR1 is MDHEN, CDR2 SYDVKM. The V and J ends lost 4 bases and 5 bases, in that order; junction bases with no gene match: 3. The CDR3 DNA sequence: TGTGCCAGCAGTTACAGGGGGCTAAATAATTCACCCCTCCACTTT. Translated, it gives CASSYRGLNNSPLHF.

This clone was seen a few times. The J gene is TRBJ2-7, the V gene TRBV5-6; 8 bases are a match to TRBD1. The CDR3 runs to 15 residues. Germline V gives CDR1 SGHDT, CDR2 YYEEEE. Germline trimming cut 1 base from V and 3 bases from J; bases unmatched to any gene: 6. The chain's CDR3 is CASSLTGGLYYEQYF. The CDR3, as DNA: TGTGCCAGCAGCTTGACAGGGGGGCTATACTACGAGCAGTACTTC.

This chain joins TRBV24-1 and TRBJ1-5; maybe TRBD1 (6 bases). The CDR3 spans 14 residues. Deletions cut 4 bases from V and 3 bases from J, with 9 bases between. Germline loops: CDR1 KGHDR, CDR2 SFDVKD. CDR3 bases: TGTGCCACCAGTGAAGGACAGTTCAATCAGCCCCAGCATTTT. Translating gives CATSEGQFNQPQHF.

V and J are TRBV15 and TRBJ2-7; D is possibly TRBD1 (6 bases). In germline, CDR1 is LNHNV, CDR2 YYDKDF (reference sequence). The CDR3 contains 13 residues. Between the trimmed V and J ends, which lost 5 bases and 5 bases, there was a span of 13 bases. The DNA of the CDR3 is TGTGCCACCAGCCACCACAGGGATCACGAGCAGTACTTC. Its protein product is CATSHHRDHEQYF.

This chain links TRBV3-1 (or the pseudogene TRBV3-2) with TRBJ2-1, with 15 positions matching TRBD2. V lost 4 bases to trimming and J lost 7 bases; unmatched junction nucleotides: 8. The germline V gene encodes CDR1 LGHDT and CDR2 YNNKEL (reference sequence). The CDR3 spans 17 residues. The CDR3 loop reads CASSRTSGGARKNEQFF. In DNA form, the CDR3 reads TGTGCCAGCAGCCGGACTAGCGGGGGGGCCAGAAAGAATGAGCAGTTCTTC.

V is TRBV7-9 and J is TRBJ1-5, with D unclear. The CDR3 contains 14 residues. Germline V gene lookup returns CDR1 SEHNR and CDR2 FQNEAQ (reference sequence). The V and J ends lost 5 bases and 7 bases respectively, with 15 bases between them. CDR3 coding DNA: TGTGCCAGCAGCGAAGTCTCAGGTAACCAGCCCCAGCATTTT. Residues: CASSEVSGNQPQHF.

In nucleotides, the CDR3 is TGCGCCAGCAGCTCTGAGAATGAGCAGTTCTTC. Its protein is CASSSENEQFF. The rearrangement links TRBV5-1 to TRBJ2-1; D not certain. The CDR3 runs to 11 residues. Looked up from germline, CDR1 is SGHRS and CDR2 is YFSETQ. V gave up 3 bases and J gave up 7 bases, with 5 bases separating them.

This chain joins TRBV15 and TRBJ1-3; D gene unclear. The CDR3 has 13 residues. The germline gives CDR1 LNHNV, CDR2 YYDKDF (reference sequence). Trimming shortened V by 6 bases and J by 4 bases, and 10 bases separated the two germline ends. As DNA, the CDR3 is TGTGCCACCAGTTCCCATCAAGGAAACACCATATATTTT. Its translation is CATSSHQGNTIYF. Complete variable domain (other parts from reference TRBV15 and TRBJ1-3): DAMVIQNPRYQVTQFGKPVTLSCSQTLNHNVMYWYQQKSSQAPKLLFHYYDKDFNNEADTPDNFQSRRPNTSFCFLDIRSPGLGDTAMYLCATSSHQGNTIYFGEGSWLTVV.

The rearrangement joins TRBV24-1 to TRBJ1-2, with D unresolved. This CDR3 comprises 15 residues. From germline, CDR1 is KGHDR and CDR2 SFDVKD. V dropped 4 bases and J dropped 8 bases, with 19 bases sitting between them. In nucleotides, the CDR3 is TGTGCCACCAGTGACCCAACCTCTCCCAGGCTGGGCTACACCTTC. Translating it yields CATSDPTSPRLGYTF.

V and J are TRBV24-1 and TRBJ2-2, with D perhaps TRBD1 (5 bases). Germline CDR1 and CDR2: KGHDR and SFDVKD. With 9 bases removed from V and 0 bases from J, the gap between germline ends came to 7 bases. There are 13 residues in the CDR3. CDR3 sequence: CATRTPNTGELFF. The CDR3 DNA reads as TGTGCCACCCGGACACCGAACACCGGGGAGCTGTTTTTT.

V and J are TRBV10-1 and TRBJ2-5, with no clear D. There are 12 residues in the CDR3. The germline V gene has CDR1 WNHNN and CDR2 SYGVQD (reference sequence). V lost 4 bases to trimming and J lost 4 bases, with 7 bases between them. This chain's CDR3 is CASSGQAETQYF. In nucleotides, the CDR3 is TGCGCCAGCAGTGGCCAGGCAGAGACCCAGTACTTC.

The chain couples TRBV30 to TRBJ1-6, with D unclear. The V gene's germline CDR1 is GTSNPN and CDR2 SVGIG (reference sequence). Trimming took off 3 bases at V and 10 bases at J, with 16 bases between the two ends. The CDR3 consists of 14 residues. In nucleotides, the CDR3 is TGTGCCTGGAGCCCCGGAGGGCGGGCATCACCCCTCCACTTT. Amino acid sequence: CAWSPGGRASPLHF.

This chain uses TRBV19 with TRBJ2-1; D is possibly TRBD2 (6 bases). This CDR3 has 13 amino acids. The germline V and J ends were trimmed by 2 bases and 7 bases, with 9 bases remaining between them. The germline V gene encodes CDR1 LNHDA and CDR2 SQIVND (reference sequence). Written as DNA, the CDR3 is TGTGCCAGTAGTATAAGCCGGGGGAATGAGCAGTTCTTC. Amino acid sequence: CASSISRGNEQFF.

The chain has TRBV2 and TRBJ2-2; D remains unclear. CDR3 length equals 13 residues. The germline gives CDR1 SNHLY, CDR2 FYNNEI. Trimming removed 5 bases at V and 9 bases at J, with 13 bases between. The chain's CDR3 is CASSPNGLRELFF. The CDR3 bases are TGTGCCAGCAGTCCCAATGGGCTCCGGGAGCTGTTTTTT.

In this sample, this clone turned up a few times. The V call is TRBV19, the J call TRBJ2-4; 7 nucleotides align to TRBD1. Germline V gene data show CDR1 as LNHDA and CDR2 as SQIVND (reference sequence). The CDR3 is made up of 11 amino acids. The V and J ends lost 5 bases and 11 bases, in that order; junction bases with no gene match: 3. The CDR3 DNA follows: TGTGCCAGTAGTGAAGGGACAGTTCAGTACTTC. Protein product: CASSEGTVQYF.

V usage is TRBV28 and J usage is TRBJ2-3, with 8 bases identical to TRBD1. Germline V gives CDR1 MDHEN, CDR2 SYDVKM. CDR3 size: 15 residues. The ends lost 7 bases at V and 0 bases at J; junction bases unmatched: 6. The CDR3 spells CASTSGGLSTDTQYF. In DNA form, the CDR3 reads TGTGCCAGCACCTCAGGGGGCCTAAGCACAGATACGCAGTATTTT.